This T cell receptor (beta chain) was sequenced during a study of blood T cell repertoires in COVID-19. Across the study: Acute and convalescent COVID-19 specimens originated in the United States, Italy and Spain. T cells, B-cell-depleted T cells, or PBMCs provided the cDNA or gDNA that served as material.

Libraries were prepared by immunoSEQ multiplex PCR; TCRdb keeps only in-frame clonotypes and omits some of them. The sample lists 200,000 to 300,000 clones, just under 90% occurring once. CDR3 length equals 15 residues. V dropped 3 bases and J dropped 1; count of bases not matched to a gene: 3. Looked up from germline, CDR1 is KGHSH and CDR2 is LQKENI. Sequenced material: peripheral blood. This chain joins TRBV18 and TRBJ1-1; TRBD1 matches at 9 bases. The TCR was taken from a woman aged 40 to 49 with acute or convalescent COVID-19. DNA for the CDR3: TGTGCCAGCTCACCCCGGGGACAGGGGAACACTGAAGCTTTCTTT. This translates into CASSPRGQGNTEAFF.